The present entry profiles one TCR beta chain with its context. It has no known antigen specificity. No base qualities exist here, and no much larger clone lies one base off it. The method behind the library was the immunoSEQ multiplex PCR assay. For TCR sequencing, RNA was extracted from every sample and reverse transcribed into cDNA to serve as template. First-strand cDNA was synthesized using SuperScript III with a 2:1 mix of oligo-dT and random hexamers. A synthetic immune receptor repertoire was used to gauge amplification bias, and whatever bias remained was removed computationally. The paper's data handling went like this. Raw reads were preprocessed to remove errors, and CDR3 was defined according to IMGT conventions as the region from the conserved cysteine to phenylalanine. Clonality was calculated as 1 minus Shannon entropy normalized by log2 of the number of productive unique TCRs. Whether each scalp clone was CD4 or CD8 was inferred by checking scalp TCRbeta sequences against the CD4 and CD8 repertoires from sorted blood. TCRdb took this table from immuneACCESS and kept in-frame rearrangements with V and J called. Such tables lack part of the clones; where checked against another copy, unresolved V genes explain under half of the gap, and the rest is unexplained. The DNA gave D and trimming, while V, J and clone size come from that table. The sample table shows about 180,000 clones, and around 64% are seen once. In total, the top ten clones hold around 10% of the sample.

The sample is drawn from a study of CD8+ T cells in alopecia areata (dated by TCRdb to the late 2010s). In terms of the full investigation: Treated patients were enrolled in an open-label pilot trial of oral tofacitinib at 5 to 10 mg twice daily for moderate-to-severe alopecia areata. The study used high-throughput TCRbeta sequencing to examine T cell clonal expansion in alopecia areata, in both the C3H/HeJ mouse model and human patients. Scalp clonality was compared across normal scalp (n=4), patchy alopecia areata scalp (n=8), and alopecia totalis/universalis scalp (n=8). Human TCRbeta sequencing covered scalp tissue and sorted CD4+ and CD8+ peripheral blood T cells from patchy and totalis/universalis alopecia areata patients and healthy controls. Tofacitinib was given for 6 to 18 months, followed by 6 months of follow-up off drug to assess delayed response and recurrence. RNA came from the PAXgene miRNA kit for fixed scalp, the miRNeasy kit for PBMCs, and the RNeasy kit for mouse skin. TCRbeta CDR3 regions were amplified by immunoSEQ multiplex PCR using 35 Vbeta forward and 13 Jbeta reverse primers. Biopsies were taken from tofacitinib-treated patients at baseline and again at 4 and 24 weeks into treatment, and several of those patients also had a later scalp biopsy. Overall study outcomes, separate from this receptor: Unlike mouse skin, which is dominated by gammadelta T cells, normal human skin has resident alphabeta T cells that are also sequenced, and this complicates analysis of the scalp TCR repertoire. Lesional scalp, especially in alopecia totalis/universalis, showed higher clonality and more expanded CD8+ clones than normal scalp, suggesting antigenic drive. Compared with mice, TCR sequences shared between patients were less clear, possibly partly because of HLA diversity across the patient population.

What the time point label conveys for this sample: baseline before oral tofacitinib. Lesional scalp punch biopsies and peripheral blood were collected from alopecia areata patients. PBMCs were isolated by density centrifugation and stained for CD3, CD4 and CD8, and CD4+ and CD8+ T cells were sorted on a FACSAria. In the germline V gene, CDR1 corresponds to SGHDT and CDR2 to YYEEEE. The CDR3 numbers 15 residues from cysteine through phenylalanine. Only the CDR3 portion is preserved as DNA: 45 bases, with reading frame beginning at the first base. Trimming leaves V shorter by 4 bases and J shorter by 6 bases, with the junction holding 6 bases beyond the gene matches.

The sequenced sample was CD8+ T cells sorted from blood, obtained at week 0. The chain is encoded by TRBV5-6 joined to TRBJ1-5, with 11 bases matching TRBD1. The sequence was obtained from a human donor with alopecia areata. The DNA is as follows: TGTGCCAGCAGCCTGGGGACAGGGGGAGGTCAGCCCCAGCATTTT. This gives the protein CASSLGTGGGQPQHF.